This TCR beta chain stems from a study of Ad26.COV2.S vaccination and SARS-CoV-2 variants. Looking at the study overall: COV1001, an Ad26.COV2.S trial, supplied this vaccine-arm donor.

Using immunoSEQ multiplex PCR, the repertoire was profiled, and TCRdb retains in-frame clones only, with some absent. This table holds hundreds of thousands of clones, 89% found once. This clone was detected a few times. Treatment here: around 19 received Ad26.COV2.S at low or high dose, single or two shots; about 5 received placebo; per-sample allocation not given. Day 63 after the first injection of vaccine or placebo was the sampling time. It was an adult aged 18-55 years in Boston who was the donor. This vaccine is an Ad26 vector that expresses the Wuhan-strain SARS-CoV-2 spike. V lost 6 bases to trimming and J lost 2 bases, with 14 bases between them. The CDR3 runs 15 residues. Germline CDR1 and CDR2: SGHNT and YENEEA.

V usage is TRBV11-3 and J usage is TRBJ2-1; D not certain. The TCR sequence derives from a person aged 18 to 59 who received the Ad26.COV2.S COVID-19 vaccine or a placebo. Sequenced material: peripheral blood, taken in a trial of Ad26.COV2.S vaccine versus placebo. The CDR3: CASSFEPGPYNEQFF. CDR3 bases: TGTGCCAGCAGTTTTGAACCGGGTCCCTACAATGAGCAGTTCTTC.